What follows are 26 T cell receptor beta chains derived from one specimen sequenced in a study of T cell repertoires in cytomegalovirus infection. Each CDR3 protein is one row after TCRdb ran MiXCR on the reads. Among roughly 990,000 distinct CDR3 sequences listed, under 40% were seen once. These receptors' targets are unknown. The material sequenced was cultured CD8+ T cells from PBMCs, taken from culture after CMV antigen stimulation. The receptors originated from a human donor in good health (CMV status not recorded). Some clones in this sample may be carry-over from other donors' samples.

This clonotype was seen once. Possible read error: a much larger clone is one base away. The rearrangement joins TRBV19 to TRBJ1-5, with unresolved D. The CDR3 has 17 residues. Trimming took off 3 bases at V and 0 bases at J, with 15 bases between the two ends. The germline V gene has CDR1 LNHDA and CDR2 SQIVND (reference sequence). CDR3 in DNA: TGTGCCAGTAGTATCTCCACGGGTACCTATAGCAATCAGCCCCAGCATTTT. Amino acid sequence: CASSISTGTYSNQPQHF.

Only a few counts were recorded for this clonotype. The CDR3 coding sequence is TGTGCCAGCAGCCCTGACCAGGGGGGCACTGAAGCTTTCTTT. Its translation: CASSPDQGGTEAFF. J is TRBJ1-1 and V is TRBV12-3 or TRBV12-4; 7 bases line up with TRBD1. The V segment lost 6 bases and the J segment 4 bases; nucleotides outside the gene matches: 8. The CDR3 is 14 residues long.

The gene calls are TRBV5-6 and TRBJ1-2; tentatively, D is TRBD1 (6 bases). Germline V lookup: CDR1 SGHDT, CDR2 YYEEEE. CDR3 length: 14 amino acids. V was pared by 0 bases and J by 7 bases, with 13 bases between. The CDR3 loop is CASSLEQGVSGYTF. The CDR3 region has the DNA TGTGCCAGCAGCTTGGAACAGGGAGTCTCTGGCTACACCTTC.

The J gene is TRBJ2-3, the V gene TRBV5-4; 9 bases match TRBD1. The CDR3 runs 18 residues. CDR1 is SGHNT and CDR2 is YYREEE in the germline V gene (reference sequence). The V gene end was trimmed by 4 bases and the J gene end by 4 bases; junction bases not matched to a gene: 16. The CDR3 loop reads CASSPPGQGYFSPDTQYF. The CDR3 DNA follows: TGTGCCAGCAGCCCGCCGGGACAGGGTTATTTTAGCCCAGATACGCAGTATTTT.

The CDR3 sequence: CASSIQGFGYGYTF. Here the CDR3 DNA reads TGTGCCAGCAGCATACAGGGTTTTGGCTATGGCTACACCTTC. This chain uses TRBV5-6 with TRBJ1-2, with D possibly TRBD1 on 6 matching bases. V gave up 4 bases and J gave up 4 bases, with 14 bases separating them. In germline, CDR1 is SGHDT, CDR2 YYEEEE. This CDR3 is built from 14 residues. The variable domain in full, with the rest retrieved from reference TRBV5-6 and TRBJ1-2, is DAGVTQSPTHLIKTRGQQVTLRCSPKSGHDTVSWYQQALGQGPQFIFQYYEEEERQRGNFPDRFSGHQFPNYSSELNVNALLLGDSALYLCASSIQGFGYGYTFGSGTRLTVV.

The chain recombines TRBV28 with TRBJ1-5, with 7 bases fitting TRBD1. Germline CDR1 and CDR2: MDHEN and SYDVKM. The CDR3 is made up of 15 amino acids. V dropped 7 bases and J dropped 4; count of bases not matched to a gene: 10. The CDR3 protein is CASTLRQGGNQPQHF. CDR3 nucleotide sequence: TGTGCCAGCACCCTCCGCCAGGGGGGAAATCAGCCCCAGCATTTT.

This rearrangement joins TRBV7-4 to TRBJ2-1, with D perhaps TRBD1 (6 bases). The germline V gene encodes CDR1 SGHVT and CDR2 SQSDAQ. The CDR3 is 18 residues long. V lost 1 base and J lost 1, with 17 bases in between. In nucleotides, the CDR3 is TGTGCCAGCAGCTTAGTACGGACAGCCACTCAATCCTACAATGAGCAGTTCTTC. It is translated as CASSLVRTATQSYNEQFF.

The chain couples TRBV6-5 to TRBJ1-1; TRBD1 matches 8 bases. The junction had 12 bases not matched to a gene; V was cut back by 0 bases and J by 6 bases. The CDR3 contains 17 residues. Germline-derived CDR1 and CDR2 are MNHEY and SVGAGI. The CDR3 nucleotides read TGTGCCAGCAGTTACTCCCACAGGGGGAGCACTGGCGCTGAAGCTTTCTTT. The encoded protein is CASSYSHRGSTGAEAFF.

This clonotype has only a few counts. The chain uses TRBV15 and TRBJ2-5; TRBD2 is a possible D gene (6 bases). The CDR3 is made up of 15 amino acids. V dropped 0 bases and J dropped 0 bases, with 8 bases sitting between them. Germline-derived CDR1 and CDR2 are LNHNV and YYDKDF (reference sequence). Written as DNA, the CDR3 is TGTGCCACCAGCAGAGATCGGGGGTACCAAGAGACCCAGTACTTC. Translated: CATSRDRGYQETQYF.

This clonotype was counted a few times. The chain is built from TRBV19 and TRBJ2-1; unclear D gene. Germline V CDR1 and CDR2: LNHDA, SQIVND (reference sequence). Trimming took off 8 bases at V and 0 bases at J, with 11 bases between the two ends. The CDR3 is 14 amino acids. The CDR3 nucleotides are TGTGCCAGTGGGCCGAGGAGCTCCTACAATGAGCAGTTCTTC. Protein product: CASGPRSSYNEQFF.

The sample holds many counts of this clonotype. The chain has TRBV7-6 and TRBJ1-5; 9 bases line up with TRBD1. V shed 4 bases and J 6 bases; nucleotides not matched to a gene: 4. Germline loops: CDR1 SGHVS, CDR2 FNYEAQ. The CDR3 is 14 residues long. The CDR3 loop reads CASSSGQGGQPQHF. As DNA, the CDR3 is TGTGCCAGCAGCTCGGGACAGGGTGGTCAGCCCCAGCATTTT.

This clonotype occurred a few times. The CDR3 region is CATSREGGSRMNTEAFF. CDR3 nucleotides: TGTGCCACCAGCAGAGAAGGGGGGTCGCGTATGAACACTGAAGCTTTCTTT. The chain joins TRBV15 to TRBJ1-1, with D possibly TRBD1 on 6 matching bases. V lost 0 bases, J lost 0 bases, and 14 bases lay in between. This CDR3 has 17 amino acids. Looked up from germline, CDR1 is LNHNV and CDR2 is YYDKDF (reference sequence).

CDR3 residues: CASSPGTPPTGELFF. Written as DNA, the CDR3 is TGTGCCAGCAGTCCCGGGACCCCCCCCACCGGGGAGCTGTTTTTT. The gene calls are TRBV27 and TRBJ2-2; possibly TRBD1 or TRBD2 for D (5 bases each). CDR1 and CDR2 (germline): MNHEY, SMNVEV (reference sequence). V lost 5 bases and J 4 bases, leaving 14 bases between the germline ends. The CDR3 runs 15 residues.

The chain couples TRBV14 to TRBJ1-2; possible D gene TRBD1, 6 bases. This CDR3 has 17 residues. Between the trimmed V and J ends, which lost 1 base and 8 bases, there was a span of 23 bases. Germline loops: CDR1 SGHDN, CDR2 FVKESK. In DNA, the CDR3 is TGTGCCAGCAGCCAAGCTATTCCCCGGTTGGAGGGGGACGGCTACACCTTC. It is translated as CASSQAIPRLEGDGYTF.

This clonotype was seen once. The chain couples TRBV28 to TRBJ2-3; 7 bases are shared with TRBD1. V trimming: 1 base; J trimming: 2 bases; junction bases outside the gene matches: 12. This CDR3 comprises 18 residues. The germline gives CDR1 MDHEN, CDR2 SYDVKM. This CDR3 reads CASSLSVETGLNTDTQYF. The CDR3 DNA sequence: TGTGCCAGCAGTTTATCGGTGGAGACAGGGCTAAACACAGATACGCAGTATTTT.

This chain uses TRBV7-6 with TRBJ2-6; D may be TRBD1 (5 bases). The V end was cut by 4 bases, the J end by 4 bases, with 11 bases between. Germline V gene sequence: CDR1 SGHVS, CDR2 FNYEAQ. The length of the CDR3 is 15 residues. The CDR3 loop is CASSSPGKGANVLTF. The CDR3 DNA sequence: TGTGCCAGCAGCTCCCCAGGGAAGGGGGCCAACGTCCTGACTTTC.

Many counts were recorded for this clonotype. The chain joins TRBV6-6 to TRBJ2-7, with 10 bases aligning to TRBD2. The CDR3 extends over 14 amino acids. V trimming: 7 bases; J trimming: 4 bases; junction bases outside the gene matches: 7. Germline V gene sequence: CDR1 MNHNY, CDR2 SVGAGI (reference sequence). This chain's CDR3 is CASTLAGAGYEQYF. The CDR3 DNA follows: TGTGCCAGCACCCTAGCGGGGGCGGGGTACGAGCAGTACTTC.

The J gene is TRBJ2-7, the V gene TRBV7-6, with D possibly being TRBD1 (5 bases). CDR1 is SGHVS, CDR2 FNYEAQ, per germline. The germline V and J ends were trimmed by 2 bases and 5 bases, with 10 bases remaining between them. The CDR3 is 13 amino acids. The CDR3 nucleotides read TGTGCCAGCAGCTTAAGGGGCCCAAACGAGCAGTACTTC. Amino acid sequence: CASSLRGPNEQYF.

This chain connects TRBV12-3 or TRBV12-4 to TRBJ2-1; D tentatively reads TRBD1 or TRBD2 (6 bases each). V was cut by 10 bases and J by 10 bases, with 14 bases left in between. The CDR3 loop spans 11 amino acids. The CDR3 loop reads CAIWGAGEQFF. The DNA for the CDR3 is TGTGCCATCTGGGGGGCGGGCGAGCAGTTCTTC.

The chain recombines TRBV20-1 with TRBJ1-2; unclear D gene. The CDR3 runs 8 residues. Germline V lookup: CDR1 DFQATT, CDR2 SNEGSKA (reference sequence). V lost 6 bases to trimming and J lost 6 bases, with 2 bases between them. The CDR3 DNA is TGCAGTGCGGATGGCTACACCTTC. Its translation is CSADGYTF.

The chain combines TRBV19 with TRBJ2-5; no definite D call. The germline V gene has CDR1 LNHDA and CDR2 SQIVND (reference sequence). Deletions cut 3 bases from V and 2 bases from J, with 13 bases between. The CDR3 is made up of 15 amino acids. This CDR3 is CASSILGSAQETQYF. Written as DNA, the CDR3 is TGTGCCAGTAGTATCCTCGGCAGTGCTCAAGAGACCCAGTACTTC.

At least ten counts were recorded for this clonotype. The chain has TRBV7-2 and TRBJ2-3; D unclear. The CDR3 is 15 residues long. V lost 4 bases to trimming and J lost 0 bases, with 11 bases between them. CDR1 and CDR2 from the germline V gene are SGHTA and FQGNSA. The DNA of the CDR3 is TGTGCCAGCAGCTCATTCGACACTAGCACAGATACGCAGTATTTT. As protein: CASSSFDTSTDTQYF.

This clonotype came up a few times. This chain joins TRBV6-1 and TRBJ2-5; D may be TRBD1 or TRBD2 (5 bases each). Trimming took off 6 bases at V and 4 bases at J, with 18 bases between the two ends. CDR3 length: 15 residues. The germline V gene has CDR1 MNHNS and CDR2 SASEGT. The CDR3 loop is CASSLRGPEGETQYF. The CDR3, as DNA: TGTGCCAGCAGCCTCCGGGGCCCCGAAGGAGAGACCCAGTACTTC.

This clonotype was found many times. Relative to the germline gene, one junction end is altered; a read error may explain this. The chain uses TRBV7-7 and TRBJ2-2; D is undetermined. This CDR3 has 14 residues. The germline gives CDR1 SSHAT, CDR2 FNYEAQ (reference sequence). The CDR3 DNA follows: TGTGCTAGCAGCCCGCCTAATGGACCCGGGGAGCTGTTTTTT. As protein: CASSPPNGPGELFF.

V usage is TRBV27 and J usage is TRBJ1-1; 8 bases fit TRBD1. Trimming took 6 bases from V and 3 from J; bases not matched to a gene: 9. The CDR3 totals 15 residues. Germline CDR1 and CDR2: MNHEY and SMNVEV (reference sequence). The CDR3 region is CASRPDRVKDTEAFF. Written as DNA, the CDR3 is TGTGCCAGCAGGCCGGACAGGGTGAAGGACACTGAAGCTTTCTTT.

The V call is TRBV4-3, the J call TRBJ2-5, with TRBD2 matching 8 bases. V trimming: 1 base; J trimming: 5 bases; junction bases outside the gene matches: 9. CDR1 LGHNA and CDR2 YSLEER come from the germline V gene. CDR3 size: 16 residues. DNA for the CDR3: TGCGCCAGCAGCCAAGCCCCGGGACTAGAGGGGGAGACCCAGTACTTC. Encoded protein: CASSQAPGLEGETQYF.